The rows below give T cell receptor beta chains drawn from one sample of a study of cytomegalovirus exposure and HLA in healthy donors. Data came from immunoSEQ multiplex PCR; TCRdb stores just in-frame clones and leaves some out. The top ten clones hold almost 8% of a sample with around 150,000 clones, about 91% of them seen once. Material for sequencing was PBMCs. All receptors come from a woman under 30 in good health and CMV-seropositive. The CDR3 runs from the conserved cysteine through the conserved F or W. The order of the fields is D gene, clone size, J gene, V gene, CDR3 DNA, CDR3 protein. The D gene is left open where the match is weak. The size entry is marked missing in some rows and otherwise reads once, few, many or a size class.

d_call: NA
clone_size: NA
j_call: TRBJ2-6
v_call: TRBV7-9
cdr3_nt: TGTGCCAGCAGCTTCCAGGGGTTAGGGGCCAACGTCCTGACTTTC
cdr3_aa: CASSFQGLGANVLTF

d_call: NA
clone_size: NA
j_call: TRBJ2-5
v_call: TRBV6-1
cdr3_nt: TGTGCCAGCAGTGAAGCGGGCGGGGCCCCCGTGGGGACCCAGTACTTC
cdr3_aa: CASSEAGGAPVGTQYF

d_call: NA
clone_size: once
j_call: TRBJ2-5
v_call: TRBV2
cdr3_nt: TGTGCCAGCAAATGGGGCTTCGAGACCCAGTACTTC
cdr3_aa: CASKWGFETQYF

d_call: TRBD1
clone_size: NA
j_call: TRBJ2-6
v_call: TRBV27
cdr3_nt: TGTGCCAGCAAGCGGACAGGGGGATCTGGGGCCAACGTCCTGACTTTC
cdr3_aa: CASKRTGGSGANVLTF

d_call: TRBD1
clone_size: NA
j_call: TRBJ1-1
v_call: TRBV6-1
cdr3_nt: TGTGCCAGCAGCGAAAGACAGGGGTGGACGAACACTGAAGCTTTCTTT
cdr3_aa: CASSERQGWTNTEAFF

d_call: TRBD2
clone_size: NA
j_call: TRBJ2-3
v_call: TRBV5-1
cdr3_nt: TGCGCCAGCAGCTTGTTAGCGGGAGCGGTAGATACGCAGTATTTT
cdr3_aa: CASSLLAGAVDTQYF

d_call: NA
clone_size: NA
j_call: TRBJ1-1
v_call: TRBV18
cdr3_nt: TGTGCCAGCTCACCGGCCCGGCAGGGAACTGAAGCTTTCTTT
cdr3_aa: CASSPARQGTEAFF

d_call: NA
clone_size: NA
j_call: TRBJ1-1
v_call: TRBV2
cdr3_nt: TGTGCCAGCAGCGATCCTATGACAGGCCCGAACACTGAAGCTTTCTTT
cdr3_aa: CASSDPMTGPNTEAFF

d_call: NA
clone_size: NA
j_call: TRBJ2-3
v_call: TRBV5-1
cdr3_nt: TGCGCCAGCAGCTTGGAGGGGGCAGATACGCAGTATTTT
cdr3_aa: CASSLEGADTQYF

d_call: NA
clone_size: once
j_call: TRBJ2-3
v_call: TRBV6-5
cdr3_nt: TGTGCCAGCACCCTCAAGGGGCGCACAGATACGCAGTATTTT
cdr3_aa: CASTLKGRTDTQYF

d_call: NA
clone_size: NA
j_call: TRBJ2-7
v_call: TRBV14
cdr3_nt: TGTGCCAGCAGCGACGAAAAGACTTCGTCTTACTACGAGCAGTACTTC
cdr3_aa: CASSDEKTSSYYEQYF

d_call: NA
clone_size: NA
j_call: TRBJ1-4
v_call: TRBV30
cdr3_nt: TGTGCCTGGAGTGTACAAGGGGCTGAAAAACTGTTTTTT
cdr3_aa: CAWSVQGAEKLFF

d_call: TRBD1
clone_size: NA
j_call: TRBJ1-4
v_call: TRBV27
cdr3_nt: TGTGCCAGCAGTTTAAGGCAGGGGGTTGAAAAACTGTTTTTT
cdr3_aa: CASSLRQGVEKLFF

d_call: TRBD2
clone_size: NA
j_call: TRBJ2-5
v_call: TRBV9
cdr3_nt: TGTGCCAGCAGCCTTAGACTAGCGGGCGAGACCCAGTACTTC
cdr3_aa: CASSLRLAGETQYF

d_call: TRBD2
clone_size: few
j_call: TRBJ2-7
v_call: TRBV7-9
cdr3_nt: TGTGCCAGCAGCCGGACTAGCGGGGCCTACGAGCAGTACTTC
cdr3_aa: CASSRTSGAYEQYF

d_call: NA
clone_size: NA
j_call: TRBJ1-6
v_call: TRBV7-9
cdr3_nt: TGTGCCAGCAGGGGGGGAGGTATGGGTTCACCCCTCCACTTT
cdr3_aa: CASRGGGMGSPLHF

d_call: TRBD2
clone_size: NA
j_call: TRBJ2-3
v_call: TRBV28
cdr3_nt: TGTGCCAGCAGTTTACCAGCGGGAAGCACAGATACGCAGTATTTT
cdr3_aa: CASSLPAGSTDTQYF

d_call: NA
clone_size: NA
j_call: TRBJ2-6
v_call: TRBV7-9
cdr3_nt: TGTGCCAGCAGCTCGGCAGGGCATGGGGCCAACGTCCTGACTTTC
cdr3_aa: CASSSAGHGANVLTF

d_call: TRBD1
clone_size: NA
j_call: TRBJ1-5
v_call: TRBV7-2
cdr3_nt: TGTGCCAGCAGCTTAGGGGACAGGGGTAACCAGCCCCAGCATTTT
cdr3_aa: CASSLGDRGNQPQHF

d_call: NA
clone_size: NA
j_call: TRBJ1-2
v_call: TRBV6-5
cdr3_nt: TGTGCCAGCAGTTACTCCCGGGTGGGTGGCTACACCTTC
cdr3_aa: CASSYSRVGGYTF

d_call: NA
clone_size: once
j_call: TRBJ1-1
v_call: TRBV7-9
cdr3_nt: TGTGCCAGCAGCCTCGGAGGGGCGAGGAGGAACACTGAAGCTTTCTTT
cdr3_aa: CASSLGGARRNTEAFF

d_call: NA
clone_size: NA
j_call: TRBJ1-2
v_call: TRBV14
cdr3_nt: TGTGCCAGCAGCCAGGCCGGTCGGGGGGGCTATGGCTACACCTTC
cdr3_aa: CASSQAGRGGYGYTF

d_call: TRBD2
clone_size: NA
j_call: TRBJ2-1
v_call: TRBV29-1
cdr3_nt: TGCAGCGTTCGACTAGCAGGCAATGAGCAGTTCTTC
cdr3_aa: CSVRLAGNEQFF

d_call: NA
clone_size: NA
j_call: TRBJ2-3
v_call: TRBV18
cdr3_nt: TGTGCCAGCTCACCTTACACAGATACGCAGTATTTT
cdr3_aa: CASSPYTDTQYF

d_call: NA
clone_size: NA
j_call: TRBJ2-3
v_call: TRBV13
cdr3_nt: TGTGCCAGCAGCTTAGGCGGGGACAAGAGGACAGATACGCAGTATTTT
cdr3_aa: CASSLGGDKRTDTQYF

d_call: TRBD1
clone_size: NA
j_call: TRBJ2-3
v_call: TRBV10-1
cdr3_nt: TGCGCCAGCAGTGGGACAGGGGGCTCCACAGATACGCAGTATTTT
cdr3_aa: CASSGTGGSTDTQYF

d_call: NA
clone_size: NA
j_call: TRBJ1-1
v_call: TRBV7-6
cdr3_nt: TGTGCCAGCAGCCCAATTTGGGGCCAGGGTGGCACTGAAGCTTTCTTT
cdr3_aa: CASSPIWGQGGTEAFF

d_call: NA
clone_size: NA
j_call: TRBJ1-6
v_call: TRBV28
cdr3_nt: TGTGCCAGCAGGGTGGACACGAGTCTCCACTTT
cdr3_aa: CASRVDTSLHF

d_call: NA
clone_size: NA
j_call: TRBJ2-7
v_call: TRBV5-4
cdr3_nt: TGTGCCAGCAGCTTGATGGGGGCCCGCGAGCAGTACTTC
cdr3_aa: CASSLMGAREQYF

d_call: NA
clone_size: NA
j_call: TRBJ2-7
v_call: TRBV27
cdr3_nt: TGTGCCAGCAGTTTGTATGGGAGGGAGCAGTACTTC
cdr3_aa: CASSLYGREQYF

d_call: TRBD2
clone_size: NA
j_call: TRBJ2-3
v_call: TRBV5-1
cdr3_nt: TGCGCCAGCAGCATAGCGGGAGGGCCGTTAGATACGCAGTATTTT
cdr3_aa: CASSIAGGPLDTQYF

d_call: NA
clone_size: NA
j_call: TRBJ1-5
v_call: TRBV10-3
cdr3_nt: TGTGCCACTTCCGGTACAGGGACGGATCAGCCCCAGCATTTT
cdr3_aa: CATSGTGTDQPQHF

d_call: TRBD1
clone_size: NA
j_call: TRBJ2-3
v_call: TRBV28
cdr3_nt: TGTGCCAGCAGTCTCACCGGGACAGGGAGCACAGATACGCAGTATTTT
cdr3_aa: CASSLTGTGSTDTQYF

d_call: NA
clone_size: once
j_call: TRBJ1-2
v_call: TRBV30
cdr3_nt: TGTGCCTGGAGTGTTGGGGGGATCGCAGCTAACTATGGCTACACCTTC
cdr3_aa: CAWSVGGIAANYGYTF

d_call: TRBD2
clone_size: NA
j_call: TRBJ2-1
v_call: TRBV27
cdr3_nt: TGTGCCAGCAGAGGGACTAGCGGGAGGTCGGGCAGCGAGCAGTTCTTC
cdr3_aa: CASRGTSGRSGSEQFF

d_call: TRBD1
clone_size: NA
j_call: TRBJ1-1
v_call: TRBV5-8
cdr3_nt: TGTGCCGGCACAGGGGGCCGGGATGGCGGTGAAGCTTTCTTT
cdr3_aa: CAGTGGRDGGEAFF

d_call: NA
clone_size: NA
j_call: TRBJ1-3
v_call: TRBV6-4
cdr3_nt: TGTGCCAGCAGGGTCCCGGAGGGAGGGGTTTACGGAAACACCATATATTTT
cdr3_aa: CASRVPEGGVYGNTIYF

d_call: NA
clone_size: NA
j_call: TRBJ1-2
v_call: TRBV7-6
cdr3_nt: TGTGCCAGCAGCTTAGGAGGGATGGAGACTATTAACTATGGCTACACCTTC
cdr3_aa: CASSLGGMETINYGYTF

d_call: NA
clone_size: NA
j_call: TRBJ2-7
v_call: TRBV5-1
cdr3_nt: TGCGCCAGCAGCACGACAGGTGGCGAGCAGTACTTC
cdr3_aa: CASSTTGGEQYF

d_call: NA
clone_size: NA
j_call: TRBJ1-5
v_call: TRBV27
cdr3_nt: TGTGCCAGCAGTTTAACGGTTCTTGGGCCCCAGCATTTT
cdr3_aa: CASSLTVLGPQHF

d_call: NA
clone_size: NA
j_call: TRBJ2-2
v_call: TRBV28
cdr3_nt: TGTGCCAGCAGTTTTAAGAACACCGGGGAGCTGTTTTTT
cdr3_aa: CASSFKNTGELFF

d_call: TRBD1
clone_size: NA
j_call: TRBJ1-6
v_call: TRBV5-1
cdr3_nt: TGCGCCAGCAGCGACGGGACAGGGGGTCCTTCACCCCTCCACTTT
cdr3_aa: CASSDGTGGPSPLHF

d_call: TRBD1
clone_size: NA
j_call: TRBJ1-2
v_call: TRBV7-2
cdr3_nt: TGTGCCAGCAGCTTCCAGGGGGACAACTATGGCTACACCTTC
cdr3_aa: CASSFQGDNYGYTF

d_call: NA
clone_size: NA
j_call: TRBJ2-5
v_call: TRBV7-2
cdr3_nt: TGTGCCAGCAGCTTAGCACTACTAGCCCAAGAGACCCAGTACTTC
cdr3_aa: CASSLALLAQETQYF

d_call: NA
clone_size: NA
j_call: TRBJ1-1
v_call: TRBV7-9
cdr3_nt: TGTGCCAGCAGCTCGTCGGGGGGCACTGAAGCTTTCTTT
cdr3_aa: CASSSSGGTEAFF

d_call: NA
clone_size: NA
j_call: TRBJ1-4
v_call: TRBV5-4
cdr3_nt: TGTGCCAGCAGCCAAGCGGGGGGGACCGAAAAACTGTTTTTT
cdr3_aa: CASSQAGGTEKLFF

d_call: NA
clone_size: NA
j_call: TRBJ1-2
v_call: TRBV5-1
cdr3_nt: TGCGCCAGCAGCTCACCGGGAACCTCGGGCTTTATTGGTGGCTACACCTTC
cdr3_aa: CASSSPGTSGFIGGYTF

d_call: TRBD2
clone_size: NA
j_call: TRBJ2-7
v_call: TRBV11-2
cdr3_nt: TGTGCCAGCAGCCCCGGGACTAGCGGGATCTACGAGCAGTACTTC
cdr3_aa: CASSPGTSGIYEQYF

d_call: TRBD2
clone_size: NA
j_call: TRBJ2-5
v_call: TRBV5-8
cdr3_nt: TGTGCCAGCAACCCAGGACTAGCGGGGGGCCCCAGAGAGACCCAGTACTTC
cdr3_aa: CASNPGLAGGPRETQYF

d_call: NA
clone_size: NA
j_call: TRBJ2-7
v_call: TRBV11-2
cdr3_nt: TGTGCCAGCAGCCCAGGACACACCTACGAGCAGTACTTC
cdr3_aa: CASSPGHTYEQYF

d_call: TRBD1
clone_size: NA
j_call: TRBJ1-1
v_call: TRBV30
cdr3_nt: TGTGCCTGGAGCGACAGGGGCCTACCCACTGAAGCTTTCTTT
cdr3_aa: CAWSDRGLPTEAFF

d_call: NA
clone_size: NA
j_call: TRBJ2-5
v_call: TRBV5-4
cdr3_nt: TGTGCCAGCAGCTTGGGACAGGCGGAGGATGAGACCCAGTACTTC
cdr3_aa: CASSLGQAEDETQYF

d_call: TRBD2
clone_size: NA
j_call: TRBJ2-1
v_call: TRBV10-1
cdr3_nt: TGCGCCAGCAGTGATAGCGGGAGCTCCTACAATGAGCAGTTCTTC
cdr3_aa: CASSDSGSSYNEQFF

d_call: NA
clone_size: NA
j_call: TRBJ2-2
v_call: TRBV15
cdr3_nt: TGTGCCACCAGCATTAGTCGCGCCGGGGAGCTGTTTTTT
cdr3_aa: CATSISRAGELFF

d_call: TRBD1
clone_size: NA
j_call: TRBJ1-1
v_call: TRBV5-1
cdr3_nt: TGCGCCAGCAGCTGGACGGGACAGATGAACACTGAAGCTTTCTTT
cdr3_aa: CASSWTGQMNTEAFF